Listed here are 10 T cell receptor beta chains from one sample, sequenced in a study of T-cell reconstitution after alpha-beta-depleted transplantation in children. Library preparation (for TCRbeta) was performed with unique molecular identifiers. One entry per CDR3 protein, called by TCRdb with MiXCR from the PCR reads. The table records a few hundred thousand distinct CDR3 sequences, over 25% of them present only once. The source material was PBMCs, sampled before TCRalphabeta/CD19-depleted stem cell transplant. The receptors stem from a boy under two years old with Wiskott-Aldrich syndrome, due to receive a stem cell transplant.

At least ten counts were recorded for this clonotype. The chain joins TRBV5-1 to TRBJ2-2, with D perhaps TRBD1 or TRBD2 (5 bases each). The CDR3 has 13 residues. Germline V gene lookup returns CDR1 SGHRS and CDR2 YFSETQ. The germline V and J ends were trimmed by 0 bases and 6 bases, with 6 bases remaining between them. The CDR3 DNA reads as TGCGCCAGCAGCTTGGTGGGGGCCGGGGAGCTGTTTTTT. Translation gives CASSLVGAGELFF.

This clonotype was picked up a small number of times. V usage is TRBV7-6 and J usage is TRBJ2-3; D gene ambiguous. The germline V gene has CDR1 SGHVS and CDR2 FNYEAQ. V gave up 7 bases and J gave up 0 bases, with 11 bases separating them. This CDR3 is built from 14 residues. CDR3 in amino acids: CASNPSGSTDTQYF. CDR3 in DNA: TGTGCCAGCAACCCGAGTGGGAGCACAGATACGCAGTATTTT.

The J gene is TRBJ2-1, the V gene TRBV28; D is perhaps TRBD2 (5 bases). Trimming left V 7 bases short and J 7 bases short, with 17 bases between. This CDR3 has 14 amino acids. Looked up from germline, CDR1 is MDHEN and CDR2 is SYDVKM. CDR3 coding DNA: TGTGCCAGCACTGTGATGGGAGTAACGAATGAGCAGTTCTTC. Translation: CASTVMGVTNEQFF.

The chain uses TRBV29-1 and TRBJ2-1, with unresolved D. Germline-derived CDR1 and CDR2 are SQVTM and ANQGSEA. The CDR3 has 13 residues. Trimming took 6 bases from V and 0 from J, leaving 9 bases between them. The CDR3 spells CSVQISSYNEQFF. In DNA, the CDR3 is TGCAGCGTCCAGATAAGCTCCTACAATGAGCAGTTCTTC.

This clonotype showed up just once. V gene TRBV2 combines with J gene TRBJ2-3; 9 bases agree with TRBD2. The CDR3 is made up of 13 amino acids. Germline loops: CDR1 SNHLY, CDR2 FYNNEI. V trimming: 7 bases; J trimming: 11 bases; junction bases outside the gene matches: 10. The DNA of the CDR3 is TGTGCCAGCAAGGCGGGAGGGAGGAATTGGCAGTATTTT. Amino acid sequence: CASKAGGRNWQYF. Drawing the rest from reference TRBV2 and TRBJ2-3, the complete variable domain is EPEVTQTPSHQVTQMGQEVILRCVPISNHLYFYWYRQILGQKVEFLVSFYNNEISEKSEIFDDQFSVERPDGSNFTLKIRSTKLEDSAMYFCASKAGGRNWQYFGPGTRLTVL.

The table lists this clonotype with a few counts. This rearrangement joins TRBV20-1 to TRBJ1-3; 7 bases are shared with TRBD1. The V gene end was trimmed by 4 bases and the J gene end by 4 bases; junction bases not matched to a gene: 7. The CDR3 runs 14 residues. CDR1 and CDR2 from the germline V gene are DFQATT and SNEGSKA (reference sequence). CDR3: CSATRQGQGNTIYF. In DNA form, the CDR3 reads TGCAGTGCTACCAGACAGGGACAGGGAAACACCATATATTTT.

The J gene is TRBJ1-1, the V gene TRBV5-4; TRBD1 is a possible D gene (5 bases). This CDR3 contains 15 residues. V dropped 0 bases and J dropped 6 bases, with 15 bases sitting between them. Germline assignment: CDR1 SGHNT and CDR2 YYREEE (reference sequence). CDR3 amino acids: CASSLGSPGSAEAFF. In DNA form, the CDR3 reads TGTGCCAGCAGCTTGGGCTCGCCAGGGAGCGCTGAAGCTTTCTTT.

This clonotype was picked up a small number of times. This chain connects TRBV5-5 to TRBJ2-2; D gene ambiguous. Trimming cost V 4 bases and J 1 base, with 11 bases left between them. In germline, CDR1 is SGHKS, CDR2 YYEKEE (reference sequence). CDR3 length: 15 amino acids. In nucleotides, the CDR3 is TGTGCCAGCAGCGTGCATCTGCTGAACACCGGGGAGCTGTTTTTT. It is translated as CASSVHLLNTGELFF.

The chain employs TRBV24-1 and TRBJ2-1; 11 bases map to TRBD1. CDR1 is KGHDR and CDR2 is SFDVKD in the germline V gene. CDR3 size: 14 residues. V lost 5 bases, J lost 9 bases, and 5 bases stayed unmatched. The CDR3 region has the DNA TGTGCCACCAGTGCTGGACAGGGGGCAGGTGAGCAGTTCTTC. Residues: CATSAGQGAGEQFF.

This clonotype came up a few times. The chain employs TRBV27 and TRBJ2-1; no clear D gene. The CDR3 is 15 amino acids. Germline loops: CDR1 MNHEY, CDR2 SMNVEV (reference sequence). V was cut by 5 bases and J by 0 bases, with 11 bases left in between. CDR3 sequence reads: CASSVRLSSYNEQFF. CDR3 DNA sequence: TGTGCCAGCAGTGTTCGTCTAAGCTCCTACAATGAGCAGTTCTTC.